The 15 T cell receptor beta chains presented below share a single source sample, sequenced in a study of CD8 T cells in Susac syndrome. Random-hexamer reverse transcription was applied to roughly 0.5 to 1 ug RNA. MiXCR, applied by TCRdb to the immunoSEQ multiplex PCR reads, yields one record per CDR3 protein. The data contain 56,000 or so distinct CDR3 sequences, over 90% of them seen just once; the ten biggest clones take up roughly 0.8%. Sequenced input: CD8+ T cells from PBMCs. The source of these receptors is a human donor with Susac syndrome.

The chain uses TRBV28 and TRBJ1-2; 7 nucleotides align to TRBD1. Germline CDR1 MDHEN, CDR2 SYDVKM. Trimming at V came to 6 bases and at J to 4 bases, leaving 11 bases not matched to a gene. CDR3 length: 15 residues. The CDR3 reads CASRSNGGQTYGYTF. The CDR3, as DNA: TGTGCCAGCAGATCCAACGGGGGACAGACCTATGGCTACACCTTC.

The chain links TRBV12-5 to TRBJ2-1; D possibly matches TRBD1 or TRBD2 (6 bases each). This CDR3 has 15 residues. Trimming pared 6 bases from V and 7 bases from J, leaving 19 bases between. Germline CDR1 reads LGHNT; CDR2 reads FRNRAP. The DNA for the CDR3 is TGTGCTAGTGGGGAGGGGGGAAGTATTCTTAATGAGCAGTTCTTC. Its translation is CASGEGGSILNEQFF.

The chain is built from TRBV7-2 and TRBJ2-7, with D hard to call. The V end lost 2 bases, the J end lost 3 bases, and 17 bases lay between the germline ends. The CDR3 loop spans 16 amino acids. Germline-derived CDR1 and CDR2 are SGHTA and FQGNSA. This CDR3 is CASSLPDGLGFYEQYF. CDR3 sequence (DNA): TGTGCCAGCAGCTTACCGGACGGATTGGGGTTCTACGAGCAGTACTTC.

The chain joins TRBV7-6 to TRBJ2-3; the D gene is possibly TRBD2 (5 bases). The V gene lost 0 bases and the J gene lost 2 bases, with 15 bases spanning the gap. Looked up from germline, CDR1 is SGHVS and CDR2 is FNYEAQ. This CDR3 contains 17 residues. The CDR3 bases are TGTGCCAGCAGCTTAGCGATGACTATCGCCTTCACAGATACGCAGTATTTT. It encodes CASSLAMTIAFTDTQYF.

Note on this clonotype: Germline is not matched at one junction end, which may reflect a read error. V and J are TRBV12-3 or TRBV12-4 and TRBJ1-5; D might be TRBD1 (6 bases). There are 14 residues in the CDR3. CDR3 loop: CASRDSYSTQPQHF. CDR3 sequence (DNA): TGTGCCAGCAGGGACAGTTATAGCACTCAGCCCCAGCATTTT.

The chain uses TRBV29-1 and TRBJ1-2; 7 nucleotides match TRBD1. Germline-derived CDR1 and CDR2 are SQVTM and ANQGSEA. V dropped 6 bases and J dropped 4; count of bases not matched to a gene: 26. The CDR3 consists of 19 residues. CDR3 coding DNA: TGCAGCGTCCACGCCCCTGGCGGTGGACAGGCGGCTTCATCCTATGGCTACACCTTC. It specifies CSVHAPGGGQAASSYGYTF.

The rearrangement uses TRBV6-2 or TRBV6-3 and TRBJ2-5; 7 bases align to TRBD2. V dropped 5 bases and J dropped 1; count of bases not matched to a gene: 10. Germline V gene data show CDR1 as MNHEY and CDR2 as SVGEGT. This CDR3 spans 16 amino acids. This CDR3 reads CASSTGLLAVQETQYF. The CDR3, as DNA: TGTGCCAGCAGTACCGGACTCCTAGCGGTCCAAGAGACCCAGTACTTC.

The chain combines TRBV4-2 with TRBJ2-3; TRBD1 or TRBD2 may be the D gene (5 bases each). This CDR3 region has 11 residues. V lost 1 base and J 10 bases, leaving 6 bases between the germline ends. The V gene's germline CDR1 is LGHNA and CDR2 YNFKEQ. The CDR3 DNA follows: TGTGCCAGCAGCCAAGGGGGGTCGCAGTATTTT. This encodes CASSQGGSQYF.

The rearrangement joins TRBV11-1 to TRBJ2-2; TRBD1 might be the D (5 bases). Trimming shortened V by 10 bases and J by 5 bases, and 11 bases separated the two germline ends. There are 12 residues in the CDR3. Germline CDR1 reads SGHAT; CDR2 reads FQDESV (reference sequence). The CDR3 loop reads CAILSGTGELFF. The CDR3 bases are TGTGCCATCCTATCAGGGACCGGGGAGCTGTTTTTT.

The CDR3 loop reads CASPIQGENTEAFF. In nucleotides, the CDR3 is TGTGCCAGCCCGATACAGGGGGAGAACACTGAAGCTTTCTTT. The genes are TRBV2 and TRBJ1-1; 8 nucleotides agree with TRBD1. The CDR3 is 14 residues long. V trimming: 8 bases; J trimming: 1 base; junction bases outside the gene matches: 6. The germline gives CDR1 SNHLY, CDR2 FYNNEI.

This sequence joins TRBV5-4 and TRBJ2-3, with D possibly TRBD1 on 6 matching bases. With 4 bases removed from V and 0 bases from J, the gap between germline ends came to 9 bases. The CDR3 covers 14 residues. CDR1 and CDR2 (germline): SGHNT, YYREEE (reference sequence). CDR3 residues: CASSGDTSTDTQYF. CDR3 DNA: TGTGCCAGCAGCGGGGACACTAGCACAGATACGCAGTATTTT.

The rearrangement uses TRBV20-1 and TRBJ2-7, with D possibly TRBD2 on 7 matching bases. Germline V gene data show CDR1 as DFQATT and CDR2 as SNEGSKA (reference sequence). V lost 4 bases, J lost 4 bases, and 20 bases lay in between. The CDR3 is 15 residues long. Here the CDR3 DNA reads TGCAGTGCTAATATCCAGCCGGGGGGCCATTACGAGCAGTACTTC. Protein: CSANIQPGGHYEQYF.

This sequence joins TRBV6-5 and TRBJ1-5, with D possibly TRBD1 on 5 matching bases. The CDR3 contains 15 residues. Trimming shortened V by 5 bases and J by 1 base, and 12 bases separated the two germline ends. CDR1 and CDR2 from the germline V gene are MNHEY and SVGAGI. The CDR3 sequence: CASSPSTVSNQPQHF. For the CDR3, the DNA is TGTGCCAGCAGTCCGTCGACAGTAAGCAATCAGCCCCAGCATTTT.

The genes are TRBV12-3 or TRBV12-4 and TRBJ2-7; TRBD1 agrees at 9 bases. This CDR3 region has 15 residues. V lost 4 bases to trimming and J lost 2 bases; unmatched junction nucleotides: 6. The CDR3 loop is CASSSRDRATYEQYF. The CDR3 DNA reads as TGTGCCAGCAGTTCAAGGGACAGGGCCACCTACGAGCAGTACTTC.

Here the CDR3 DNA reads TGTGCCAGCTCATCGGACAGGGTGGATACGCAGTATTTT. Amino acids: CASSSDRVDTQYF. This chain joins TRBV6-1 and TRBJ2-3; 8 bases match TRBD1. The germline CDR1 and CDR2 sequences are MNHNS and SASEGT. CDR3 length equals 13 residues. The J segment lost 6 bases and the V segment lost 8 bases, leaving 7 bases of the junction unmatched.